The 10 T cell receptor beta chains listed next were all sequenced from one sample in a study of T cell repertoires in aging, cancer and after chemotherapy. The template was genomic DNA from peripheral blood, not RNA. TRB rearrangements spanning V, D and J were amplified using mixed TRB-A/B primers. TCRdb analysed the multiplex PCR reads with MiXCR anew, one entry per CDR3 protein. Among approximately 1,500 distinct CDR3 sequences listed, nearly 35% were seen once. The sequenced sample was blood. Receptors were obtained from a human donor with a solid tumor. The donor label of this sample is uncertain.

This clonotype was observed a few times. V gene TRBV12-3 or TRBV12-4 combines with J gene TRBJ2-7, with unresolved D. V lost 5 bases to trimming and J lost 6 bases, with 17 bases between them. The CDR3 is 14 residues long. The CDR3 DNA sequence: TGTGCCAGCAGTCTTGACTTGATTAGTCGCGAGCAGTACTTC. It encodes CASSLDLISREQYF.

The count of this clonotype is one. The CDR3 loop reads CSASDETKNIQYF. In nucleotides, the CDR3 is TGCAGTGCTAGCGACGAAACCAAAAACATTCAGTACTTC. The chain couples TRBV20-1 to TRBJ2-4; D gene unclear. Deletions cut 3 bases from V and 2 bases from J, with 8 bases between. Per germline, CDR1 DFQATT and CDR2 SNEGSKA (reference sequence). This CDR3 is 13 amino acids long.

DNA for the CDR3: TGTGCCAGCAGCCAAGGGGCGGGACGAACCTCCAATGAGCAGTTCTTC. Protein sequence: CASSQGAGRTSNEQFF. V gene TRBV14 combines with J gene TRBJ2-1; a possible D gene is TRBD2 (6 bases). V lost 1 base, J lost 6 bases, and 16 bases lay in between. Germline CDR1 SGHDN, CDR2 FVKESK. The CDR3 has 16 amino acids.

The V gene is TRBV6-5, the J gene TRBJ1-3; no clear D. The length of the CDR3 is 13 residues. The V and J ends lost 6 bases and 8 bases respectively, with 14 bases between them. Germline V gene lookup returns CDR1 MNHEY and CDR2 SVGAGI. The CDR3 region is CASRSTRVHTIYF. In DNA, the CDR3 is TGTGCCAGCAGGTCGACAAGGGTGCACACCATATATTTT.

This clonotype is large within its sample. The rearrangement links TRBV6-5 to TRBJ1-1; no reliable D call. Looked up from germline, CDR1 is MNHEY and CDR2 is SVGAGI. V was trimmed by 0 bases and J by 4 bases, leaving 12 bases between them. This CDR3 is 15 amino acids long. The CDR3, as DNA: TGTGCCAGCAGTTACTCGAAGGGAGGACTCACTGAAGCTTTCTTT. Its translation is CASSYSKGGLTEAFF.

The chain combines TRBV5-4 with TRBJ1-2; D possibly corresponds to TRBD1 (5 bases). V lost 0 bases, J lost 2 bases, and 8 bases lay in between. Germline CDR1 is SGHNT and CDR2 is YYREEE (reference sequence). The CDR3 has 14 amino acids. This CDR3 is CASSLAGPNYGYTF. DNA for the CDR3: TGTGCCAGCAGCTTGGCAGGGCCCAACTATGGCTACACCTTC.

This clonotype was counted only a few times. The chain is built from TRBV5-6 and TRBJ2-7, with a possible D match to TRBD1 (6 bases). Trimming took 0 bases from V and 6 from J, leaving 16 bases between them. The CDR3 is 15 amino acids. The germline V gene encodes CDR1 SGHDT and CDR2 YYEEEE. In DNA, the CDR3 is TGTGCCAGCAGCTTGGACCTAGGGACAATGGGCGAGCAGTACTTC. It is translated as CASSLDLGTMGEQYF.

V usage is TRBV19 and J usage is TRBJ2-7, with 11 bases lining up with TRBD2. This CDR3 has 16 amino acids. With V trimmed by 0 bases and J by 3 bases, 4 bases remained unmatched. Looked up from germline, CDR1 is LNHDA and CDR2 is SQIVND (reference sequence). The CDR3 sequence: CASSIDGTSGFYEQYF. CDR3 DNA: TGTGCCAGTAGTATAGATGGGACTAGCGGTTTCTACGAGCAGTACTTC.

The chain combines TRBV6-5 with TRBJ1-1; D unresolved. The CDR3 covers 12 residues. Looked up from germline, CDR1 is MNHEY and CDR2 is SVGAGI. V dropped 8 bases and J dropped 2 bases, with 9 bases sitting between them. The CDR3 loop is CASGRDNTEAFF. CDR3 sequence (DNA): TGTGCCAGCGGGCGAGATAACACTGAAGCTTTCTTT.

This clonotype was detected only a few times. The V gene is TRBV27, the J gene TRBJ1-1, with D hard to call. CDR1 and CDR2 (germline): MNHEY, SMNVEV (reference sequence). The CDR3 runs 13 residues. Between the trimmed V and J ends, which lost 6 bases and 4 bases, there was a span of 12 bases. CDR3 nucleotides: TGTGCCAGCAGCCACGGGAGTACCACTGAAGCTTTCTTT. This codes for CASSHGSTTEAFF.